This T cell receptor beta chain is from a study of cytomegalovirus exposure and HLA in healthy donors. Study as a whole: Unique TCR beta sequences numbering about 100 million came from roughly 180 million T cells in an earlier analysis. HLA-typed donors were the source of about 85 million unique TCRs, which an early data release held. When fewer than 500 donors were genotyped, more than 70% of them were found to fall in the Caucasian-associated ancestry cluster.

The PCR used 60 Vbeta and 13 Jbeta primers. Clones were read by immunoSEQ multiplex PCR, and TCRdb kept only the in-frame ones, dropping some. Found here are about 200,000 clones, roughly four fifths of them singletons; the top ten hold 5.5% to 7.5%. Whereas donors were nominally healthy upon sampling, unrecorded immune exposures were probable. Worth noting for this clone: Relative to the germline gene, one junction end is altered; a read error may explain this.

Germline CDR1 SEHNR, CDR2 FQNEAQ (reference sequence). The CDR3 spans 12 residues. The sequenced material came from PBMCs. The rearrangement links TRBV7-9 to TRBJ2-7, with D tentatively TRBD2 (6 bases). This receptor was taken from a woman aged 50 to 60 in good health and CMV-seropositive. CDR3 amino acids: CSSSSGSYEQYF. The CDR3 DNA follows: TGTTCCAGCAGCTCCGGGAGCTACGAGCAGTACTTC.